One sample yielded the 18 T cell receptor beta chains listed below, sequenced in a study of cytomegalovirus exposure and HLA in healthy donors. This PCR relied on a set of 60 Vbeta primers and 13 Jbeta primers. Sequenced by immunoSEQ multiplex PCR; TCRdb stores in-frame clones only, minus some. The data contain about 97,000 clones, 76% of them singletons. Sequenced material: PBMCs. These receptors originate from a man aged 40-55 years in good health and CMV-seronegative.

The chain combines TRBV7-3 with TRBJ2-2; the match to TRBD2 covers 11 bases. CDR1 and CDR2 (germline): SGHTA, FQGTGA. CDR3 length: 17 residues. With 1 base clipped from V and 4 bases from J, the junction kept 5 bases outside the gene matches. CDR3 in DNA: TGTGCCAGCAGCTTAAGAACTAGCGGGGGAGGCACCGGGGAGCTGTTTTTT. Protein product: CASSLRTSGGGTGELFF.

The chain has TRBV28 and TRBJ1-1, with a tentative D call TRBD1 (5 bases). V was pared by 5 bases and J by 1 base, with 14 bases between. The CDR3 sequence is 15 residues long. In germline, CDR1 is MDHEN, CDR2 SYDVKM. The CDR3 protein is CASSTAATENTEAFF. CDR3 nucleotide sequence: TGTGCCAGCAGTACGGCGGCGACAGAGAACACTGAAGCTTTCTTT.

This clone was counted a single time. The J gene is TRBJ1-1, the V gene TRBV5-1; possibly TRBD1 for D (6 bases). CDR1 is SGHRS, CDR2 YFSETQ, per germline. This CDR3 is built from 16 residues. Trimming took off 4 bases at V and 4 bases at J, with 20 bases between the two ends. Written as DNA, the CDR3 is TGCGCCAGCAGCACCCACCCCGGGACATGGAGCACTGAAGCTTTCTTT. Amino acids: CASSTHPGTWSTEAFF.

The chain employs TRBV5-4 and TRBJ1-4; 10 bases match TRBD1. J was trimmed by 4 bases and V by 5 bases; bases with no gene match: 2. There are 14 residues in the CDR3. Germline lookup yields CDR1 SGHNT and CDR2 YYREEE (reference sequence). This chain's CDR3 is CASSWDRGNEKLFF. For the CDR3, the DNA is TGTGCCAGCAGTTGGGACAGGGGTAATGAAAAACTGTTTTTT.

This sequence joins TRBV5-1 and TRBJ2-3, with 8 bases fitting TRBD2. Unmatched junction bases numbered 9, after V lost 0 bases and J lost 15 bases. The CDR3 consists of 13 residues. Per germline, CDR1 SGHRS and CDR2 YFSETQ. The CDR3 spells CASSLDLAGYGYF. CDR3 DNA sequence: TGCGCCAGCAGCTTGGATCTAGCGGGCTACGGATATTTT.

This clone showed up just once. This chain links TRBV6-5 with TRBJ1-1, with D hard to call. Trimming removed 6 bases at V and 4 bases at J, with 12 bases between. The CDR3 totals 13 residues. The germline CDR1 and CDR2 sequences are MNHEY and SVGAGI. CDR3 loop: CASSYRGFTEAFF. The CDR3 nucleotides are TGTGCCAGCAGCTACCGGGGTTTCACTGAAGCTTTCTTT.

This clone was counted a few times. The chain is built from TRBV5-6 and TRBJ1-2, with D possibly TRBD1 on 6 matching bases. This CDR3 is 16 amino acids long. Germline loops: CDR1 SGHDT, CDR2 YYEEEE. The ends were cut back, 5 bases at V and 4 bases at J, with 21 bases in the middle. The CDR3 region is CASSLPERGAVYGYTF. The DNA of the CDR3 is TGTGCCAGCAGTCTCCCCGAACGGGGGGCAGTCTATGGCTACACCTTC.

The rearrangement uses TRBV30 and TRBJ1-2; D gene unclear. V lost 3 bases and J lost 2, with 10 bases in between. The germline gives CDR1 GTSNPN, CDR2 SVGIG (reference sequence). CDR3 size: 13 residues. The CDR3 coding sequence is TGTGCCTGGAGCCCCGGGAGCAACTATGGCTACACCTTC. Amino acids: CAWSPGSNYGYTF. The complete variable domain, with remaining parts taken from reference TRBV30 and TRBJ1-2, reads SQTIHQWPATLVQPVGSPLSLECTVEGTSNPNLYWYRQAAGRGLQLLFYSVGIGQISSEVPQNLSASRPQDRQFILSSKKLLLSDSGFYLCAWSPGSNYGYTFGSGTRLTVV.

The CDR3 spells CASSRQGREVYGYTF. CDR3 bases: TGTGCCAGCAGTAGGCAGGGGCGCGAGGTCTATGGCTACACCTTC. The chain employs TRBV2 and TRBJ1-2; possible D gene TRBD1, 6 bases. Trimming stripped 5 bases from V and 4 bases from J, with 17 bases between. The CDR3 contains 15 residues. Germline V CDR1 and CDR2: SNHLY, FYNNEI.

This chain connects TRBV6-4 to TRBJ1-1; possible D gene TRBD1, 5 bases. The CDR3 runs 13 residues. Per germline, CDR1 MRHNA and CDR2 SNTAGT. V dropped 10 bases and J dropped 6 bases, with 18 bases sitting between them. In DNA, the CDR3 is TGTGCCACTAGAATAGGGGCGAGCTCTGAAGCTTTCTTT. It codes for CATRIGASSEAFF.

The CDR3: CASSQDRIGGEQYF. The CDR3, as DNA: TGTGCCAGCAGCCAAGATAGGATAGGGGGCGAGCAGTACTTC. This chain uses TRBV4-2 with TRBJ2-7; a weak D match, TRBD1 (6 bases). V dropped 0 bases and J dropped 6 bases, with 12 bases sitting between them. The CDR3 has 14 residues. Germline V gene data show CDR1 as LGHNA and CDR2 as YNFKEQ.

The rearrangement joins TRBV6-1 to TRBJ2-1; maybe TRBD2 (6 bases). Germline loops: CDR1 MNHNS, CDR2 SASEGT. The CDR3 is 13 amino acids. Trimming stripped 6 bases from V and 10 bases from J, with 16 bases between. Here the CDR3 reads CASSRDSWGEQFF. CDR3 coding DNA: TGTGCCAGCAGCAGGGACTCCTGGGGCGAGCAGTTCTTC.

The chain uses TRBV4-2 and TRBJ1-2, with TRBD1 identical over 9 bases. Germline V gene sequence: CDR1 LGHNA, CDR2 YNFKEQ. After removal of 5 bases from V and 4 bases from J, the junction contained 8 bases not matched to a gene. The CDR3 sequence is 15 residues long. The CDR3 reads CASSSPTGGIYGYTF. The CDR3 DNA sequence: TGTGCCAGCAGCTCGCCCACAGGGGGCATCTATGGCTACACCTTC.

The chain carries TRBV18 and TRBJ2-7, with TRBD1 matching over 11 bases. The CDR3 is made up of 16 amino acids. The germline V gene has CDR1 KGHSH and CDR2 LQKENI. The J segment lost 9 bases and the V segment lost 0 bases, leaving 10 bases of the junction unmatched. The CDR3 is CASSPPPGTGGVGQYV. The CDR3 region has the DNA TGTGCCAGCTCACCACCACCCGGGACAGGGGGAGTCGGGCAGTACGTC.

In this sample, this clone turned up a few times. The chain has TRBV27 and TRBJ2-5, with TRBD1 matching 7 bases. The CDR3 spans 17 residues. CDR1 is MNHEY, CDR2 SMNVEV, per germline (reference sequence). J was trimmed by 2 bases and V by 6 bases; bases with no gene match: 15. This chain's CDR3 is CASSPRQGWAFQETQYF. CDR3 nucleotides: TGTGCCAGCAGCCCCAGACAGGGTTGGGCATTTCAAGAGACCCAGTACTTC.

This clone showed up just once. The V and J genes are TRBV7-8 and TRBJ1-5, with 9 bases aligning to TRBD1. The CDR3 is made up of 17 amino acids. Germline lookup yields CDR1 SGHVS and CDR2 FQNEAQ. Trimming cost V 1 base and J 9 bases; bases outside gene matches: 13. As DNA, the CDR3 is TGTGCCAGCAGCTTAGGGGCCGGACAGGGGCCGGGGGGGCCCCAGCATTTT. Protein: CASSLGAGQGPGGPQHF. The whole variable domain, remainder taken from reference TRBV7-8 and TRBJ1-5, is GAGVSQSPRYKVAKRGQDVALRCDPISGHVSLFWYQQALGQGPEFLTYFQNEAQLDKSGLPSDRFFAERPEGSVSTLKIQRTQQEDSAVYLCASSLGAGQGPGGPQHFGDGTRLSIL.

The chain uses TRBV6-5 and TRBJ2-2, with a weak D call TRBD1 (6 bases). CDR1 MNHEY and CDR2 SVGAGI come from the germline V gene. There are 15 residues in the CDR3. The V and J ends lost 6 bases and 5 bases respectively, with 16 bases between them. The CDR3 is CASRMGAGFTGELFF. The CDR3 region has the DNA TGTGCCAGCAGAATGGGGGCAGGGTTTACCGGGGAGCTGTTTTTT.

This chain connects TRBV9 to TRBJ2-7; 9 positions agree with TRBD2. Germline V gene lookup returns CDR1 SGDLS and CDR2 YYNGEE. CDR3 length: 15 amino acids. The V and J ends lost 0 bases and 3 bases, in that order; junction bases with no gene match: 4. The DNA of the CDR3 is TGTGCCAGCAGCGTAGGCGGGGGGGGAGTCTACGAGCAGTACTTC. This translates into CASSVGGGGVYEQYF.